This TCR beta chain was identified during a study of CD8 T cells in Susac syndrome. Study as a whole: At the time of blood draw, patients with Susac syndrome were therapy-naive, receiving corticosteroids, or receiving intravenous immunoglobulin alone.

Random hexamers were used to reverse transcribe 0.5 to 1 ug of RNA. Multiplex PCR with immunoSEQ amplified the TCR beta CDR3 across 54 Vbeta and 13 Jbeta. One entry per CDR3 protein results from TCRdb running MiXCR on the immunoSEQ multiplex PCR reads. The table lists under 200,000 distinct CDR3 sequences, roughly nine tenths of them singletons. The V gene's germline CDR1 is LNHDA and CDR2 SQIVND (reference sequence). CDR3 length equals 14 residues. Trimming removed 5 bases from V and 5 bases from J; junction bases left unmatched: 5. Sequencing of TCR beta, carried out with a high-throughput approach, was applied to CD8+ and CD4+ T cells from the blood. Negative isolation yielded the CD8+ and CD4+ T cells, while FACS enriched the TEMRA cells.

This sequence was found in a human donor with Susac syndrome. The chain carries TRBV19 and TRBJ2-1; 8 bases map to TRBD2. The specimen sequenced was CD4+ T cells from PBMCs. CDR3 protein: CASSVTSGDNEQFF. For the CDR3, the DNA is TGTGCCAGTAGTGTCACTAGCGGTGACAATGAGCAGTTCTTC.